The subject of this entry is one T cell receptor (beta chain). Its antigen is undetermined. Other nucleotide sequences in the sample specify the same CDR3. The data are from a study of T cell responses to AZD1222 COVID-19 vaccine. General observations from the study: Donors, mostly white British, included more females; clonal diversity was possibly underestimated. Compared with day 0, the breadth and depth of the Spike-specific TCR repertoire rose significantly after two doses of AZD1222.

TCRdb keeps only in-frame clones here, not all; method: immunoSEQ multiplex PCR. The sample lists 150,000 or so clones; roughly 93% were seen once. V lost 0 bases and J 2 bases, leaving 5 bases between the germline ends. The CDR3 length is 14 residues. CDR1 and CDR2 from the germline V gene are SGHRS and YFSETQ. The receptor comes from an adult in good health. The chain has TRBV5-1 and TRBJ1-4; unclear D gene. This material consisted of peripheral blood, taken on day 0 of MenACWY control vaccination. This CDR3 is CASSLAGTNEKLFF. As DNA, the CDR3 is TGCGCCAGCAGCTTGGCAGGCACTAATGAAAAACTGTTTTTT.